The 19 T cell receptor beta chains below all came from one sample that was sequenced in a study of T cells in Graves' hyperthyroidism and ophthalmopathy (dated by TCRdb to the late 2010s). Receptor amplification or capture employed multiplex PCR. The sequencing machine was an Illumina HiSeq 2000. The TCR beta CDR3 regions were amplified from RNA transcripts. A first-round RT-PCR of the TCR CDR3 used the HTBI primer set with the Qiagen OneStep RT-PCR kit. TCRdb applied fastp at Q25 and MiXCR to the public reads, then kept only in-frame beta chains. Every distinct CDR3 protein forms one entry, paired with its most common genes and DNA. The table for this sample lists 340,000 or so distinct CDR3 sequences; around a fifth of them were counted only once. In total, the top ten clones hold 50% of the sample. Sequenced sample: blood. These receptors came from a woman aged 45-59 years with Graves' hyperthyroidism.

The chain is built from TRBV28 and TRBJ2-5; TRBD1 aligns across 10 bases. Per the germline V gene, CDR1 is MDHEN and CDR2 is SYDVKM. The CDR3 is made up of 14 amino acids. The V and J ends lost 5 bases and 3 bases, in that order; junction bases with no gene match: 3. In nucleotides, the CDR3 is TGTGCCAGCAGTACCGGGACAGGGGAAGAGACCCAGTACTTC. Translated, it gives CASSTGTGEETQYF.

The rearrangement uses TRBV10-3 and TRBJ2-1; no definite D call. Germline V gives CDR1 ENHRY, CDR2 SYGVKD. Trimming shortened V by 8 bases and J by 7 bases, and 15 bases separated the two germline ends. The CDR3 has 13 residues. The CDR3 DNA is TGTGCCATCGCCCCACGGCTTCCTAATGAGCAGTTCTTC. Protein product: CAIAPRLPNEQFF.

Concerning this clonotype itself: Possible read error: a much larger clone is one base away. V is TRBV20-1 and J is TRBJ2-7; 9 bases align to TRBD1. Germline V gene data show CDR1 as DFQATT and CDR2 as SNEGSKA (reference sequence). The CDR3 contains 14 residues. The CDR3 sequence is CRAEGQGETYEQYF. The CDR3, as DNA: TGCCGTGCGGAGGGACAGGGAGAAACCTACGAGCAGTACTTC.

This clonotype was counted at least ten times. The V and J genes are TRBV7-2 and TRBJ2-3; no clear D. This CDR3 contains 14 residues. The germline V and J ends were trimmed by 3 bases and 2 bases, with 9 bases remaining between them. Germline V gene lookup returns CDR1 SGHTA and CDR2 FQGNSA. The DNA of the CDR3 is TGTGCCAGCAGCTTTTCTCTCACCACAGATACGCAGTATTTT. Residues: CASSFSLTTDTQYF.

This clonotype occurred many times. V usage is TRBV20-1 and J usage is TRBJ1-2; unclear D gene. The CDR3 extends over 14 amino acids. The V and J ends lost 3 bases and 4 bases respectively, with 15 bases between them. Germline values: CDR1 DFQATT, CDR2 SNEGSKA (reference sequence). CDR3 sequence reads: CSASSGGRGYGYTF. The CDR3 DNA reads as TGCAGTGCTAGCTCGGGAGGTCGCGGCTATGGCTACACCTTC.

The rearrangement joins TRBV7-2 to TRBJ1-4; 7 positions match TRBD1. In germline, CDR1 is SGHTA, CDR2 FQGNSA. J gave up 8 bases and V 5 bases, and 8 bases lay outside the gene matches. The CDR3 covers 14 residues. DNA of the CDR3: TGTGCCAGCAGCGCCGTACAGGGGAACGAAAAACTGTTTTTT. Translation gives CASSAVQGNEKLFF.

This clonotype was picked up a small number of times. This chain links TRBV6-1 with TRBJ2-2; possibly TRBD1 or TRBD2 for D (6 bases each). Germline lookup yields CDR1 MNHNS and CDR2 SASEGT. This CDR3 region has 17 residues. Trimming pared 6 bases from V and 5 bases from J, leaving 22 bases between. The CDR3 bases are TGTGCCAGCAGCGGACAGCTACTCCTGGGAGGAACCGGGGAGCTGTTTTTT. Protein sequence: CASSGQLLLGGTGELFF.

This clonotype showed up just a few times. DNA of the CDR3: TGTGCTAGTGCCGACAGACTTAGTAGCACAGATACGCAGTATTTT. Protein sequence: CASADRLSSTDTQYF. The rearrangement joins TRBV12-5 to TRBJ2-3, with D perhaps matching TRBD1 (5 bases). The CDR3 length is 15 residues. V gave up 7 bases and J gave up 0 bases, with 14 bases separating them. CDR1 and CDR2 from the germline V gene are LGHNT and FRNRAP.

The rearrangement uses TRBV12-3 or TRBV12-4 and TRBJ2-1; D unresolved. Trimming pared 5 bases from V and 5 bases from J, leaving 16 bases between. The CDR3 loop spans 15 amino acids. DNA of the CDR3: TGTGCCAGCAGTCCCCGCCAGCGAACGCACAATGAGCAGTTCTTC. It is translated as CASSPRQRTHNEQFF.

This clonotype has just one count. This chain joins TRBV19 and TRBJ1-3; unclear D gene. The V end lost 6 bases, the J end lost 0 bases, and 18 bases lay between the germline ends. Germline-derived CDR1 and CDR2 are LNHDA and SQIVND (reference sequence). There are 17 residues in the CDR3. The CDR3 sequence is CASSFTRAQSSGNTIYF. The CDR3 nucleotides are TGTGCCAGTAGCTTCACAAGGGCCCAAAGCTCTGGAAACACCATATATTTT.

The V and J genes are TRBV24-1 and TRBJ1-5; D gene unclear. CDR1 KGHDR and CDR2 SFDVKD come from the germline V gene. The CDR3 totals 13 residues. V was trimmed by 0 bases and J by 7 bases, leaving 6 bases between them. The CDR3 coding sequence is TGTGCCACCAGTGATTTGTTCGGGCAGCCCCAGCATTTT. Residues: CATSDLFGQPQHF.

To note about this clonotype: At one end the junction does not follow the germline gene, possibly because of a read error. This chain connects TRBV27 to TRBJ2-3, with D perhaps matching TRBD1 (5 bases). CDR3 size: 15 residues. Per the germline V gene, CDR1 is MNHEY and CDR2 is SMNVEV (reference sequence). CDR3 loop: CTSRPGGASTDTQYF. The CDR3 region has the DNA TGTACCAGCCGACCTGGTGGGGCTAGCACAGATACGCAGTATTTT.

At least ten counts were recorded for this clonotype. V usage is TRBV28 and J usage is TRBJ2-7; 8 bases align to TRBD1. The CDR3 has 16 amino acids. Germline V lookup: CDR1 MDHEN, CDR2 SYDVKM. V lost 7 bases and J lost 4; bases outside the gene matches: 15. CDR3 region: CASNHHGTGGRYEQYF. CDR3 nucleotides: TGTGCCAGCAATCACCACGGAACAGGGGGAAGGTACGAGCAGTACTTC.

The chain uses TRBV7-9 and TRBJ2-1; 7 bases fit TRBD2. The CDR3 is made up of 16 amino acids. CDR1 and CDR2 (germline): SEHNR, FQNEAQ (reference sequence). V lost 5 bases to trimming and J lost 6 bases; unmatched junction nucleotides: 13. The CDR3 spells CASSPWGGGNSNEQFF. The CDR3 nucleotides are TGTGCCAGCAGCCCTTGGGGGGGGGGAAACTCCAATGAGCAGTTCTTC.

This clonotype occurred many times. V is TRBV20-1 and J is TRBJ2-1, with D perhaps matching TRBD2 (6 bases). The germline gives CDR1 DFQATT, CDR2 SNEGSKA (reference sequence). V was pared by 0 bases and J by 0 bases, with 6 bases between. The CDR3 contains 14 residues. The chain's CDR3 is CSARDGSSYNEQFF. CDR3 DNA: TGCAGTGCTAGAGACGGGAGCTCCTACAATGAGCAGTTCTTC.

This clonotype showed up many times. The V gene is TRBV12-3 or TRBV12-4, the J gene TRBJ1-1; TRBD1 is a possible D gene (6 bases). This CDR3 has 13 amino acids. Trimming shortened V by 6 bases and J by 8 bases, and 16 bases separated the two germline ends. The CDR3 nucleotides read TGTGCCAGCAGGGACAGTTACCACTGGGAAGCTTTCTTT. It encodes CASRDSYHWEAFF.

This clonotype turned up a few times. This chain joins TRBV10-3 and TRBJ1-2, with a possible D match to TRBD1 (6 bases). V lost 0 bases to trimming and J lost 2 bases, with 10 bases between them. This CDR3 spans 15 amino acids. Germline V CDR1 and CDR2: ENHRY, SYGVKD. The CDR3 region has the DNA TGTGCCATCAGTGAGTCGAGTGACAGGAACTATGGCTACACCTTC. This encodes CAISESSDRNYGYTF.

At least ten counts were recorded for this clonotype. The CDR3 DNA follows: TGTGCCAGCAGGGCGGCAGGGTATTATGAGCAGTTCTTC. Amino acids: CASRAAGYYEQFF. The chain links TRBV12-3 or TRBV12-4 to TRBJ2-1; perhaps TRBD1 as D (5 bases). This CDR3 contains 13 residues. V lost 6 bases and J lost 8, with 14 bases in between.

This clonotype showed up just a few times. The chain couples TRBV20-1 to TRBJ2-7; 9 bases match TRBD1. V was pared by 6 bases and J by 2 bases, with 8 bases of the junction left unmatched. Germline lookup yields CDR1 DFQATT and CDR2 SNEGSKA (reference sequence). CDR3 length equals 14 residues. This CDR3 is CSAKTGTGPYEQYF. The CDR3 nucleotides are TGCAGTGCGAAGACCGGGACAGGGCCCTACGAGCAGTACTTC.